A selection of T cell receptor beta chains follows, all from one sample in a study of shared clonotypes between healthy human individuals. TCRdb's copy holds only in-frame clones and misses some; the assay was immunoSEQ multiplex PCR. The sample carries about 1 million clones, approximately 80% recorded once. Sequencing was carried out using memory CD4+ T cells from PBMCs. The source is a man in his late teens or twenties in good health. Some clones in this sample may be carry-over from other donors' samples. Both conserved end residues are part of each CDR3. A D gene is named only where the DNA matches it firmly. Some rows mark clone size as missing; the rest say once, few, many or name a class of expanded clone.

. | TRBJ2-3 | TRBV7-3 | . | CASAPGRETDTQYF | TGTGCCAGCGCCCCGGGCCGAGAGACAGATACGCAGTATTTT
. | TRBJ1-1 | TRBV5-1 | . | CASSLEGGLAFF | TGCGCCAGCAGCTTGGAGGGGGGGCTGGCTTTCTTT
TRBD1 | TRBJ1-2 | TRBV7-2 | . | CASSYQGAQDYGYTF | TGTGCCAGCAGCTATCAGGGGGCTCAGGACTATGGCTACACCTTC
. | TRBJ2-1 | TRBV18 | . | CASEGSQGYNEQFF | TGTGCCAGTGAAGGGAGTCAAGGCTACAATGAGCAGTTCTTC
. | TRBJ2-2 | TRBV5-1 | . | CASSLGPGQGFGELFF | TGCGCCAGCAGCTTGGGGCCGGGACAAGGCTTCGGGGAGCTGTTTTTT
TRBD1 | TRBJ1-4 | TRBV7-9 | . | CASSPGGAVEKLFF | TGTGCCAGCAGCCCAGGGGGGGCGGTGGAAAAACTGTTTTTT
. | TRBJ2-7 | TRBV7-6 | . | CASSSGSSREQYF | TGTGCCAGCAGCTCCGGGTCCTCGAGGGAGCAGTACTTC
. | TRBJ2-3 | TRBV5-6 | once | CASSLGMRIRGTDTQYF | TGTGCCAGCAGCTTGGGTATGCGAATACGCGGCACAGATACGCAGTATTTT
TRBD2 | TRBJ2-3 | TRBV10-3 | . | CAICSGRTDTQYF | TGTGCCATCTGTAGCGGGCGCACAGATACGCAGTATTTT
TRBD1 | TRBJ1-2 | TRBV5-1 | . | CASRTGPQTYGYTF | TGCGCCAGCCGGACAGGGCCACAAACCTATGGCTACACCTTC
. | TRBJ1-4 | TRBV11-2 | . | CASSLLYREKLFF | TGTGCCAGCAGCTTATTGTACAGAGAAAAACTGTTTTTT
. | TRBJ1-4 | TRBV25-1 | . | CASSASLNEKLFF | TGTGCCAGCAGTGCCAGTCTTAATGAAAAACTGTTTTTT
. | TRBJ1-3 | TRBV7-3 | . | CASSSQGSYGNTIYF | TGTGCCAGCAGCTCGCAGGGATCGTACGGAAACACCATATATTTT
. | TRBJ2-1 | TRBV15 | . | CATSRVQRISYNEQFF | TGTGCCACCAGCAGAGTCCAGCGGATCTCCTACAATGAGCAGTTCTTC
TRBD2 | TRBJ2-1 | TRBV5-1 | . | CASSTGLAGGQNEQFF | TGCGCCAGCAGCACCGGACTAGCGGGAGGTCAGAATGAGCAGTTCTTC
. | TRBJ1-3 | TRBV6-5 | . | CASSNRALSGNTIYF | TGTGCCAGCAGTAACAGGGCTCTCTCTGGAAACACCATATATTTT
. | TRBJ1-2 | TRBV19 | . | CASSLAGPLYGYTF | TGTGCCAGTAGTCTGGCAGGGCCACTCTATGGCTACACCTTC
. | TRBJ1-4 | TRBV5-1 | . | CASSIGNSNEKLFF | TGCGCCAGCAGCATCGGGAATTCTAATGAAAAACTGTTTTTT
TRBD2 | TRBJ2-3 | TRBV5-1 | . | CASSETSRSTDTQYF | TGCGCCAGCAGCGAGACTAGCCGCTCGACAGATACGCAGTATTTT
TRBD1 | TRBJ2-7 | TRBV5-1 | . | CASSLVSARAGQGAPYEQYF | TGCGCCAGCAGCTTGGTTTCCGCCCGCGCGGGACAGGGGGCCCCCTACGAGCAGTACTTC
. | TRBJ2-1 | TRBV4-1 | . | CASSQVMTEQFF | TGCGCCAGCAGCCAAGTGATGACGGAGCAGTTCTTC
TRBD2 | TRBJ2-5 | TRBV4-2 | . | CASSGVAGGGEETQYF | TGTGCCAGCAGTGGCGTAGCGGGAGGTGGGGAGGAGACCCAGTACTTC
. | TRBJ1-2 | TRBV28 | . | CASSLWGGNYGYTF | TGTGCCAGCAGTTTATGGGGCGGTAACTATGGCTACACCTTC
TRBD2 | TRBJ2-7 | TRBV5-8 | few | CASSGDYRYEQYF | TGTGCCAGCAGCGGGGACTACCGCTACGAGCAGTACTTC
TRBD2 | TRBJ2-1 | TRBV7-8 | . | CASSPLRLAGGSYNEQFF | TGTGCCAGCAGCCCCCTACGACTAGCGGGAGGGTCTTACAATGAGCAGTTCTTC